Detailed here is one TCR beta chain. Its antigen remains unknown. Trimming took off 6 bases at V and 2 bases at J, with 13 bases between the two ends. CDR1 and CDR2 from the germline V gene are MNHNS and SASEGT. The CDR3 loop spans 14 amino acids. Using immunoSEQ multiplex PCR, the repertoire was profiled, and TCRdb retains in-frame clones only, with some absent. Of around 5,000 clones listed, under 85% are singletons. The data are from a study of chemoradiotherapy in HPV16-positive cancers. On the study more broadly: Functional T-cell assays on a couple of HPV16-positive patients' cells defined candidate HPV-specific clones and common TCR motifs.

Study results and caveats: Candidate HPV-specific clones and E7-related TCR motifs grew in tumor during treatment. In HPV16-positive patients, HPV-responsive T-cell expansion tracked better recurrence-free survival.

The chain has TRBV6-1 and TRBJ1-2; perhaps TRBD1 as D (6 bases). The material sequenced was tumor tissue, taken from a patient who underwent chemoradiotherapy. The sequence was collected from a human donor with HPV-associated anogenital cancer. This CDR3 is CASRTPQGNYGYTF. The CDR3 nucleotides read TGTGCCAGCAGAACACCACAGGGCAACTATGGCTACACCTTC.